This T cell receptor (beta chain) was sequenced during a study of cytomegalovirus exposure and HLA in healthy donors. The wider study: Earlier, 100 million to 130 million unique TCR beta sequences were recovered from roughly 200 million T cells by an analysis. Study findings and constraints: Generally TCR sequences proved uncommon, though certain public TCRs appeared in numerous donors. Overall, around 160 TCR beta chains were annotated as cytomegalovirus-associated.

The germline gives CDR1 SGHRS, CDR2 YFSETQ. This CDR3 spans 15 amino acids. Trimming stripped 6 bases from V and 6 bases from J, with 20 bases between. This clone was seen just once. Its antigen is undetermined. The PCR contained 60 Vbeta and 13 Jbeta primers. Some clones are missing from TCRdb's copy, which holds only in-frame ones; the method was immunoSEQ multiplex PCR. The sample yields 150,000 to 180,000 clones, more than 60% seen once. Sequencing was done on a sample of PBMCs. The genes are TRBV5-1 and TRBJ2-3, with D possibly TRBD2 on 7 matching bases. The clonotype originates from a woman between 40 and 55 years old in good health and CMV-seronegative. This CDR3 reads CASNGRGGGADTQYF. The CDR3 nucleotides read TGCGCCAGCAACGGGCGGGGAGGGGGGGCCGATACGCAGTATTTT.